The present T cell receptor (beta chain) was sequenced within a study of a mutant IDH1 vaccine in newly diagnosed glioma. Sequencing was performed with immunoSEQ multiplex PCR; in TCRdb, only in-frame clones are kept and a portion is missing. The table shows around 50,000 clones, with approximately 84% occurring only once. Time point denoted: week 47, end of study. Every vaccine dose comprised 300 ug of mutant IDH1 20-mer peptide plus topical imiquimod. Germline CDR1 and CDR2: MDHEN and SYDVKM. The CDR3 is 12 amino acids. On this clone itself: Its antigen is not known.

Specimen: PBMCs, collected from a glioma patient whose treatment included an IDH1 peptide vaccine. The genes are TRBV28 and TRBJ2-3, with D perhaps matching TRBD1 (6 bases). The sequence was obtained from a woman under 40 with glioma. Some clones in this sample may be carry-over from other donors' samples. The CDR3 here is CAHRASTDTQYF. CDR3 nucleotides: TGTGCACACAGGGCTTCTACAGATACGCAGTATTTT.